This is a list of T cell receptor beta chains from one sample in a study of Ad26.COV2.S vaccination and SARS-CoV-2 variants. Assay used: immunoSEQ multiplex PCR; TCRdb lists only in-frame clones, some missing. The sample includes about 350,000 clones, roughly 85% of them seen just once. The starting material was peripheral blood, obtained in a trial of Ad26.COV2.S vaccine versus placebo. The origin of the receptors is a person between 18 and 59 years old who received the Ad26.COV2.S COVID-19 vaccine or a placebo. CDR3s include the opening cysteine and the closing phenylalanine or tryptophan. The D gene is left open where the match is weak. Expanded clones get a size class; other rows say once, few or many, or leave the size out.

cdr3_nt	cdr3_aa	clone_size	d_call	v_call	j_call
TGTGCCTGGAGTGTTCAGGGGTACTCACCCCTCCACTTT	CAWSVQGYSPLHF	NA	NA	TRBV30	TRBJ1-6
TGTGCCAGCCATTCCCGGGGGGACAGCACCTACGAGCAGTACTTC	CASHSRGDSTYEQYF	NA	NA	TRBV6-5	TRBJ2-7
TGTGCCAGCAGTTACTCAAACAGGGGGTCAGCCAATGAGCAGTTCTTC	CASSYSNRGSANEQFF	NA	TRBD1	TRBV6-5	TRBJ2-1
TGTGCCAGCTCCGGCGTGGGGGGCCCGAACACCGGGGAGCTGTTTTTT	CASSGVGGPNTGELFF	NA	NA	TRBV18	TRBJ2-2
TGTGCCAGTAGTGCCCGGGACGGATACACCGGGGAGCTGTTTTTT	CASSARDGYTGELFF	once	NA	TRBV19	TRBJ2-2
TGTGCCAGCACCCTTGGAGCCACTGAAGCTTTCTTT	CASTLGATEAFF	NA	NA	TRBV12-3/TRBV12-4	TRBJ1-1
TGTGCCAGCAGTTACCGAGTGACGTCTGGCTACACCTTC	CASSYRVTSGYTF	NA	NA	TRBV6-2/TRBV6-3	TRBJ1-2
TGTGCCAGCAGCTTAGAGGGACTTCACAATGAGCAGTTCTTC	CASSLEGLHNEQFF	NA	NA	TRBV11-2	TRBJ2-1
TGTGCCAGCAGTATCCGACAGGTCGCTGGCTACACCTTC	CASSIRQVAGYTF	NA	NA	TRBV28	TRBJ1-2
TGTGCCAGCAGCCTAGCGGGAGTTTTTGATACGCAGTATTTT	CASSLAGVFDTQYF	once	TRBD2	TRBV2	TRBJ2-3
TGTGCCAGCAGCCGACGACAGGATAGCAATCAGCCCCAGCATTTT	CASSRRQDSNQPQHF	NA	NA	TRBV6-5	TRBJ1-5
TGTGCCAGCAGTTCTAGCGGGAGGGCCGGGTTCTACAATGAGCAGTTCTTC	CASSSSGRAGFYNEQFF	few	TRBD2	TRBV28	TRBJ2-1
TGCGCCAGCAGTCCGACCGGGACTAGCATCAATGAGCAGTTCTTC	CASSPTGTSINEQFF	NA	TRBD2	TRBV5-1	TRBJ2-1
TGTGCCAGCTCACCATCGCAGGTTAGCACAGATACGCAGTATTTT	CASSPSQVSTDTQYF	NA	NA	TRBV18	TRBJ2-3
TGTGCCAGCAATCTACAGGGGGCGGCTAACTATGGCTACACCTTC	CASNLQGAANYGYTF	NA	TRBD1	TRBV28	TRBJ1-2
TGTGCCATCCTTGGAGTTAGCGGCGAGGGTCCAACGCGGGGGGGCGAGCAGTACTTC	CAILGVSGEGPTRGGEQYF	NA	TRBD2	TRBV10-3	TRBJ2-7
TGTGCCATCAGCGAACAGGGGGCGAGAGATACGCAGTATTTT	CAISEQGARDTQYF	NA	TRBD1	TRBV10-3	TRBJ2-3
TGTGCCAGCAGCCAAGTGACAGGGATTGTGAACACCGGGGAGCTGTTTTTT	CASSQVTGIVNTGELFF	NA	TRBD1	TRBV3-1/TRBV3-2	TRBJ2-2
TGTGCCAGCAGTTACTCGAGACAGGCTGCAACTAATGAAAAACTGTTTTTT	CASSYSRQAATNEKLFF	NA	NA	TRBV6-2/TRBV6-3	TRBJ1-4
TGCGCCAGCAGTCCGGGACAGGGGACGCCTGGGGCCAACGTCCTGACTTTC	CASSPGQGTPGANVLTF	NA	TRBD1	TRBV10-1	TRBJ2-6
TGCGCCAGCAGCTTGGGGGTTGCGAGCGGGAGCCAAGAGACCCAGTACTTC	CASSLGVASGSQETQYF	NA	TRBD2	TRBV5-1	TRBJ2-5
TGTGCCAGCAGAGACCTTTCCTACGAGCAGTACTTC	CASRDLSYEQYF	NA	NA	TRBV27	TRBJ2-7
TGTGCCAGCAGTTTAAACCCCTTTGGCTACACCTTC	CASSLNPFGYTF	NA	NA	TRBV12-3/TRBV12-4	TRBJ1-2
NA	CASSKQEFGQGARDTQYF	NA	NA	TRBV21-1	TRBJ2-3
TGTGCCTGGAGCGGGACTAGCGGGGGCTTCAATGAGCAGTTCTTC	CAWSGTSGGFNEQFF	NA	TRBD2	TRBV30	TRBJ2-1
TGTGCCAGCAGTAGAATCCGGGACAGGGGAGTTTCTTCCTACGAGCAGTACTTC	CASSRIRDRGVSSYEQYF	NA	TRBD1	TRBV28	TRBJ2-7
TGTGCCAGCAGTGAAATAGATAACACTGAAGCTTTCTTT	CASSEIDNTEAFF	NA	NA	TRBV2	TRBJ1-1
TGTGCCTGGAGTGTAAGCGGGCAAAAAGATACGCAGTATTTT	CAWSVSGQKDTQYF	NA	NA	TRBV30	TRBJ2-3
TGTGCCAGCAGTTACGTGGGCACTGAAGCTTTCTTT	CASSYVGTEAFF	many	NA	TRBV6-2/TRBV6-3	TRBJ1-1
TGTGCCAGCAGTCAGACTAGCGGAATGTACGAGCAGTACTTC	CASSQTSGMYEQYF	NA	TRBD2	TRBV28	TRBJ2-7
TGTGCTAGTGGTTTGATACAGATTAGCACAGATACGCAGTATTTT	CASGLIQISTDTQYF	NA	NA	TRBV12-5	TRBJ2-3
TGTGCCAGCAGTCGACTCCAGGGGAGCGGCTCTGGGGCCAACGTCCTGACTTTC	CASSRLQGSGSGANVLTF	few	NA	TRBV27	TRBJ2-6
TGTGCCAGCAGTTTAAGAGAGACCCAGTACTTC	CASSLRETQYF	NA	NA	TRBV28	TRBJ2-5
TGTGCCAGCAGCGCCCGGGGCGGGAGCACAGATACGCAGTATTTT	CASSARGGSTDTQYF	once	NA	TRBV7-9	TRBJ2-3
TGTGCCAGCAGCCGGTTAAGCAGGGCCCAGTACTTC	CASSRLSRAQYF	NA	NA	TRBV3-1/TRBV3-2	TRBJ2-5
TGTGCCAGCAGCCGGGACAGCTACCTTGAAGCTTTCTTT	CASSRDSYLEAFF	few	TRBD1	TRBV7-2	TRBJ1-1
TGTGCCAGTAGTATCCTCGGGACAGCCTCCACCCTTCCGCAGTATTTT	CASSILGTASTLPQYF	NA	TRBD1	TRBV19	TRBJ2-3
TGTGCCTGGACGGCTACCGGTGCAACTAATGAAAAACTGTTTTTT	CAWTATGATNEKLFF	NA	NA	TRBV30	TRBJ1-4
TGCGCCAGCAGCCAAGGACAGGGTGAGGGGCTAGCCAAAAACATTCAGTACTTC	CASSQGQGEGLAKNIQYF	once	TRBD1	TRBV4-3	TRBJ2-4
TGTGCCAGCAGCCAATATGGACGGCCGACCTACAATGAGCAGTTCTTC	CASSQYGRPTYNEQFF	NA	NA	TRBV3-1/TRBV3-2	TRBJ2-1
TGTGCCAGCAGCTTGTGGCAGGGGGTCAATTCACCCCTCCACTTT	CASSLWQGVNSPLHF	NA	TRBD1	TRBV5-6	TRBJ1-6
TGTGCTAGCAGCTGGGGCCCGGGACAGGGGAAAGAGACCCAGTACTTC	CASSWGPGQGKETQYF	NA	TRBD1	TRBV7-7	TRBJ2-5
TGTGCCAGCAGCCCCTATGCAGGGTACGAGCAGTACTTC	CASSPYAGYEQYF	NA	NA	TRBV3-1/TRBV3-2	TRBJ2-7
TGCGCCAGCAGCCAAGATCTGCAAGAGACCCAGTACTTC	CASSQDLQETQYF	NA	NA	TRBV4-3	TRBJ2-5
TGTGCCAGCAGCCCCAAGTGGATTCTCTCCTACGAGCAGTACTTC	CASSPKWILSYEQYF	NA	NA	TRBV5-4	TRBJ2-7
TGTGCCAGCAGGGAGACAGGGAGGCAAGAGACCCAGTACTTC	CASRETGRQETQYF	NA	NA	TRBV6-6	TRBJ2-5
TGTGCCAGCAGCTTGGGCGGGGGCAGTTTCGAGCAGTACTTC	CASSLGGGSFEQYF	once	NA	TRBV5-4	TRBJ2-7
TGTGCCAGCAGCCCCGGGACAGGGATTTTCACCGGGGAGCTGTTTTTT	CASSPGTGIFTGELFF	NA	TRBD1	TRBV13	TRBJ2-2
TGTGCCAGCAGCTTGGTGGACGGTTGGGAGACCCAGTACTTC	CASSLVDGWETQYF	NA	NA	TRBV5-6	TRBJ2-5
TGTGCCAGCAGCTCGGACGGATTCTATGGCTACACCTTC	CASSSDGFYGYTF	NA	NA	TRBV9	TRBJ1-2
TGTGCCAGCAGTTCATTATCGCTGGGCGAGCAGTACTTC	CASSSLSLGEQYF	NA	NA	TRBV2	TRBJ2-7
TGTGCCAGCTCACTGGGAACCCCAGGGACTGGAAACACCATATATTTT	CASSLGTPGTGNTIYF	once	NA	TRBV18	TRBJ1-3
TGTGCCAGCAGGGCGGGCCTCGGTGAGCAGTTCTTC	CASRAGLGEQFF	NA	NA	TRBV28	TRBJ2-1